Each of the 29 T cell receptor beta chains below was sequenced from the same sample in a study of CD8 T cells in ankylosing spondylitis (dated by TCRdb to 2016 to 2017). The method behind the library was 5' RACE. The run used an Illumina HiSeq 2500. TCRdb reprocessing: public reads trimmed at Q25 with fastp, clones called with MiXCR, in-frame beta chains kept. For every CDR3 protein sequence, its rows merge into one entry that carries the most common genes and DNA. This sample is represented by roughly 180,000 distinct CDR3 sequences; approximately 9.9% of them were singletons. The top ten clones comprise over 12% of the sample. Sequenced: blood, either unsorted or a sorted T cell fraction (not recorded which). The origin of the receptors is a female donor with ankylosing spondylitis or in good health (not recorded which).

This clonotype was found many times. The chain's CDR3 is CASSYEPNYSNQPQHF. Written as DNA, the CDR3 is TGTGCCAGCAGTTACGAACCTAACTATAGCAATCAGCCCCAGCATTTT. This chain joins TRBV6-2 or TRBV6-3 and TRBJ1-5, with D uncertain. Trimming removed 2 bases at V and 0 bases at J, with 11 bases between. The CDR3 is 16 residues long. CDR1 MNHEY and CDR2 SVGEGT come from the germline V gene.

The CDR3 is CASSQLARSYNEQFF. Here the CDR3 DNA reads TGCGCCAGCAGCCAACTAGCCCGCTCCTACAATGAGCAGTTCTTC. V gene TRBV4-3 combines with J gene TRBJ2-1; tentative D call: TRBD2 (5 bases). This CDR3 has 15 residues. From germline, CDR1 is LGHNA and CDR2 YSLEER. The V end was cut by 2 bases, the J end by 0 bases, with 8 bases between.

This clonotype was recorded a few times. The chain carries TRBV5-1 and TRBJ2-1; D may be TRBD2 (10 bases). From germline, CDR1 is SGHRS and CDR2 YFSETQ. CDR3 length: 19 amino acids. The V end was cut by 2 bases, the J end by 7 bases, with 28 bases between. CDR3 in DNA: TGCGCCAGCAGCTTCGGGACAGGGCTACTAGCGGGGAGGGGAAATGAGCAGTTCTTC. Translating it yields CASSFGTGLLAGRGNEQFF.

This clonotype has just a few counts. CDR3 residues: CSAAFEGRGEQFF. CDR3 sequence (DNA): TGCAGTGCTGCATTCGAAGGGCGAGGTGAGCAGTTCTTC. The chain couples TRBV20-1 to TRBJ2-1; D not resolved. V lost 5 bases and J lost 9, with 17 bases in between. CDR1 and CDR2 (germline): DFQATT, SNEGSKA (reference sequence). CDR3 size: 13 residues.

This clonotype was counted at least ten times. The J gene is TRBJ2-3, the V gene TRBV5-5; 7 bases are a match to TRBD2. The CDR3 totals 15 residues. Trimming took 2 bases from V and 0 from J; bases not matched to a gene: 3. The germline gives CDR1 SGHKS, CDR2 YYEKEE (reference sequence). CDR3 sequence: CASSFWRESTDTQYF. Written as DNA, the CDR3 is TGTGCCAGCAGCTTTTGGCGGGAGAGCACAGATACGCAGTATTTT.

This clonotype has just a few counts. The chain combines TRBV4-3 with TRBJ2-7; D may correspond to TRBD1 or TRBD2 (5 bases each). V lost 3 bases, J lost 2 bases, and 17 bases lay in between. Germline V CDR1 and CDR2: LGHNA, YSLEER. The CDR3 has 16 residues. The DNA for the CDR3 is TGCGCCAGCAGCCAGTGGCGGGCAGGGCAGGCCTACGAGCAGTACTTC. The encoded protein is CASSQWRAGQAYEQYF.

This clonotype was seen ten or more times. This CDR3 reads CASRAGVAYEQYF. The DNA for the CDR3 is TGTGCCAGCAGAGCAGGGGTGGCCTACGAGCAGTACTTC. The rearrangement uses TRBV16 and TRBJ2-7; D may be TRBD1 (6 bases). V lost 6 bases and J lost 2, with 11 bases in between. Germline assignment: CDR1 KGHSY and CDR2 FQNENV. The CDR3 loop spans 13 amino acids.

The rearrangement links TRBV27 to TRBJ2-3; D ambiguous. Per the germline V gene, CDR1 is MNHEY and CDR2 is SMNVEV (reference sequence). The CDR3 is made up of 14 amino acids. V lost 7 bases to trimming and J lost 1 base, with 12 bases between them. The DNA of the CDR3 is TGTGCCAGCATCGGTGTTTGGGGCACAGATACGCAGTATTTT. The encoded protein is CASIGVWGTDTQYF.

This clonotype was counted between two and nine times. V usage is TRBV7-9 and J usage is TRBJ2-5; D is unresolved. CDR3 size: 14 residues. Germline values: CDR1 SEHNR, CDR2 FQNEAQ (reference sequence). V lost 3 bases and J 5 bases, leaving 13 bases between the germline ends. The CDR3 DNA sequence: TGTGCCAGCAGCTTTTTGGGTCGAGCCGAGACCCAGTACTTC. This gives the protein CASSFLGRAETQYF. The variable domain in full, completed from reference TRBV7-9 and TRBJ2-5, reads DTGVSQNPRHKITKRGQNVTFRCDPISEHNRLYWYRQTLGQGPEFLTYFQNEAQLEKSRLLSDRFSAERPKGSFSTLEIQRTEQGDSAMYLCASSFLGRAETQYFGPGTRLLVL.

The J gene is TRBJ2-1, the V gene TRBV25-1, with 7 bases aligning to TRBD2. The V and J ends lost 1 base and 0 bases, in that order; junction bases with no gene match: 6. The CDR3 spans 17 residues. From germline, CDR1 is MGHDK and CDR2 SYGVNS. The CDR3 DNA sequence: TGTGCCAGCAGTGAATGGCTAGCGGTGGGCTCCTACAATGAGCAGTTCTTC. Translating gives CASSEWLAVGSYNEQFF.

CDR3 protein: CASSPGTSDTHNEQFF. CDR3 bases: TGTGCCAGCAGCCCCGGGACTAGCGATACCCACAATGAGCAGTTCTTC. The chain combines TRBV5-5 with TRBJ2-1; TRBD2 agrees at 10 bases. The CDR3 is 16 residues long. Germline V gives CDR1 SGHKS, CDR2 YYEKEE (reference sequence). The V gene end was trimmed by 4 bases and the J gene end by 5 bases; junction bases not matched to a gene: 9.

The rearrangement links TRBV20-1 to TRBJ2-7, with 7 bases that match TRBD2. The V segment lost 1 base and the J segment 4 bases; nucleotides outside the gene matches: 7. The CDR3 runs to 14 residues. Germline V gene lookup returns CDR1 DFQATT and CDR2 SNEGSKA (reference sequence). CDR3 in DNA: TGCAGTGCTAGAGGAACCCTAGCGGCTTACGAGCAGTACTTC. It specifies CSARGTLAAYEQYF.

This clonotype showed up just a few times. The rearrangement joins TRBV20-1 to TRBJ2-1; D may be TRBD2 (5 bases). Germline assignment: CDR1 DFQATT and CDR2 SNEGSKA (reference sequence). This CDR3 spans 16 amino acids. Trimming shortened V by 0 bases and J by 6 bases, and 18 bases separated the two germline ends. The CDR3 coding sequence is TGCAGTGCTAGAGATCTACTAGTGGTCAAAGTCAATGAGCAGTTCTTC. This codes for CSARDLLVVKVNEQFF.

The chain carries TRBV14 and TRBJ1-1; TRBD1 is a possible D gene (5 bases). Germline lookup yields CDR1 SGHDN and CDR2 FVKESK. Trimming stripped 4 bases from V and 1 base from J, with 10 bases between. The CDR3 covers 14 residues. CDR3 DNA sequence: TGTGCCAGCAGCCCCCGACAGACGAACACTGAAGCTTTCTTT. It is translated as CASSPRQTNTEAFF.

V usage is TRBV28 and J usage is TRBJ2-7; a possible D gene is TRBD1 (6 bases). This CDR3 is 14 amino acids long. Germline assignment: CDR1 MDHEN and CDR2 SYDVKM. Trimming pared 3 bases from V and 2 bases from J, leaving 11 bases between. The CDR3 reads CASSFRTAPYEQYF. The DNA for the CDR3 is TGTGCCAGCAGTTTTAGGACAGCTCCCTACGAGCAGTACTTC.

This clonotype appeared many times. This chain's CDR3 is CASSKGWTVDRVETQYF. CDR3 bases: TGTGCCAGCAGCAAAGGGTGGACAGTAGATAGGGTTGAGACCCAGTACTTC. This chain joins TRBV21-1 and TRBJ2-5; the table's D call of TRBD1 was not tested on the DNA. TRBV21-1 is recorded as a pseudogene. The CDR3 has 17 amino acids.

This clonotype showed up just a few times. The DNA for the CDR3 is TGCAGCGTTGTGGGCGCGGATGAGGCCACAGATACGCAGTATTTT. Translated, it gives CSVVGADEATDTQYF. V usage is TRBV29-1 and J usage is TRBJ2-3, with D hard to call. The CDR3 extends over 15 amino acids. The V and J ends lost 4 bases and 2 bases respectively, with 16 bases between them. Germline V gene data show CDR1 as SQVTM and CDR2 as ANQGSEA.

The chain links TRBV4-3 to TRBJ2-5, with TRBD2 matching over 7 bases. Germline CDR1 LGHNA, CDR2 YSLEER. The CDR3 totals 14 residues. The V and J ends lost 4 bases and 1 base, in that order; junction bases with no gene match: 3. The CDR3 nucleotides read TGCGCCAGCAGCCCGAGCGGGACCCAAGAGACCCAGTACTTC. This encodes CASSPSGTQETQYF.

This clonotype was seen a few times. The chain links TRBV5-1 to TRBJ1-1; weak D call: TRBD1 (5 bases). CDR1 is SGHRS and CDR2 is YFSETQ in the germline V gene. This CDR3 is built from 15 residues. V gave up 3 bases and J gave up 1 base, with 13 bases separating them. CDR3 residues: CASSSWGRWNTEAFF. In nucleotides, the CDR3 is TGCGCCAGCAGCTCCTGGGGACGATGGAACACTGAAGCTTTCTTT.

This clonotype was counted ten times or more. The genes are TRBV30 and TRBJ2-7, with 7 nucleotides matching TRBD2. J lost 3 bases, V lost 3 bases, and 2 bases had no gene match. The length of the CDR3 is 12 residues. Per germline, CDR1 GTSNPN and CDR2 SVGIG (reference sequence). Here the CDR3 reads CAWSLADYEQYF. CDR3 sequence (DNA): TGTGCCTGGAGCCTAGCGGACTACGAGCAGTACTTC.

In nucleotides, the CDR3 is TGTGCCAGCAGCCACCCCCCGGGAGGGAGCAATGAGCAGTTCTTC. Encoded protein: CASSHPPGGSNEQFF. The J gene is TRBJ2-1, the V gene TRBV7-6; 8 nucleotides align to TRBD2. The J segment lost 6 bases and the V segment lost 5 bases, leaving 9 bases of the junction unmatched. Germline loops: CDR1 SGHVS, CDR2 FNYEAQ. This CDR3 is built from 15 residues.

This clonotype appeared a few times. This chain uses TRBV15 with TRBJ2-5; 10 bases match TRBD1. V shed 0 bases and J 5 bases; nucleotides not matched to a gene: 3. This CDR3 is 15 amino acids long. CDR1 and CDR2 from the germline V gene are LNHNV and YYDKDF (reference sequence). CDR3 amino acids: CATSREGQGRETQYF. CDR3 coding DNA: TGTGCCACCAGCAGAGAGGGACAGGGGAGGGAGACCCAGTACTTC.

This clonotype has at least ten counts. The chain uses TRBV6-5 and TRBJ2-1, with 9 bases identical to TRBD1. After removal of 0 bases from V and 2 bases from J, the junction contained 2 bases not matched to a gene. CDR3 length: 16 amino acids. The germline V gene encodes CDR1 MNHEY and CDR2 SVGAGI. This CDR3 reads CASSYSDRGPYNEQFF. CDR3 DNA: TGTGCCAGCAGTTACTCGGACAGGGGACCCTACAATGAGCAGTTCTTC.

Remarks on this clonotype: This is likely a read error, given that the CDR3 carries no conserved phenylalanine or tryptophan at its end. The chain links TRBV12-3 or TRBV12-4 to TRBJ1-1; D uncertain. The CDR3 has 13 amino acids. Trimming shortened V by 5 bases and J by 11 bases, and 18 bases separated the two germline ends. This chain's CDR3 is CASSPGLPVEAFL. CDR3 in DNA: TGTGCCAGCAGTCCTGGACTCCCCGTGGAGGCTTTCTTG.

The rearrangement joins TRBV27 to TRBJ1-6, with a possible D match to TRBD1 (6 bases). The CDR3 length is 13 residues. Germline V gene lookup returns CDR1 MNHEY and CDR2 SMNVEV (reference sequence). Trimming took 7 bases from V and 10 from J, leaving 14 bases between them. The CDR3 DNA follows: TGTGCCAGCACCCCGGGGGCAGGGTCACCCCTCCACTTT. This translates into CASTPGAGSPLHF.

The chain carries TRBV9 and TRBJ2-3; D uncertain. Germline V lookup: CDR1 SGDLS, CDR2 YYNGEE. The CDR3 has 12 residues. Trimming removed 1 base at V and 4 bases at J, with 4 bases between. CDR3 loop: CASSVMADTQYF. CDR3 nucleotides: TGTGCCAGCAGCGTAATGGCAGATACGCAGTATTTT.

This clonotype was found a few times. The rearrangement uses TRBV7-6 and TRBJ2-1, with TRBD2 identical over 13 bases. J gave up 7 bases and V 5 bases, and 8 bases lay outside the gene matches. Germline values: CDR1 SGHVS, CDR2 FNYEAQ. This CDR3 region has 16 residues. CDR3 residues: CASSPGLAGVSNEQFF. The CDR3 bases are TGTGCCAGCAGCCCCGGACTAGCGGGAGTCTCGAATGAGCAGTTCTTC.

This clonotype was seen a few times. The chain recombines TRBV5-6 with TRBJ1-2; D not resolved. Trimming left V 0 bases short and J 1 base short, with 13 bases between. Germline CDR1 is SGHDT and CDR2 is YYEEEE. The CDR3 totals 16 residues. Written as DNA, the CDR3 is TGTGCCAGCAGCTTGGCCATGCAGGAGGTTAACTATGGCTACACCTTC. This gives the protein CASSLAMQEVNYGYTF.

The chain has TRBV12-5 and TRBJ2-1, with D possibly called TRBD1 or TRBD2 (5 bases each). V dropped 8 bases and J dropped 0 bases, with 11 bases sitting between them. Germline assignment: CDR1 LGHNT and CDR2 FRNRAP. The CDR3 covers 14 residues. The CDR3 sequence: CASTEGPSYNEQFF. In DNA, the CDR3 is TGTGCTAGTACAGAGGGGCCCTCCTACAATGAGCAGTTCTTC.